This entry describes one T cell receptor beta chain. What it binds is not known. These data come from a study of T-cell reconstitution after alpha-beta-depleted transplantation in children. Regarding the study as a whole: Day-60 TCRbeta diversity that was high in some patients was derived from surviving recipient T cells and thymic progenitors. At one year after transplant, newly produced T cells mostly accounted for T-cell counts and diversity. Reports say that about two months after transplant, the alpha-beta T cells came out of several hundred graft clones that had expanded.

Trimming at V came to 0 bases and at J to 4 bases, leaving 3 bases not matched to a gene. From germline, CDR1 is SGHDT and CDR2 YYEEEE. The CDR3 sequence is 14 residues long. It was with unique molecular identifiers that the TCRbeta library was prepared. From the PCR reads, TCRdb called clonotypes with MiXCR, one entry per CDR3 protein. Of around 450,000 distinct CDR3 sequences in the sample, 15% to 20% were seen once. The sequence came from a boy less than two years old who had a stem cell transplant for Wiskott-Aldrich syndrome, so the T cells may come from the graft donor. This chain links TRBV5-6 with TRBJ2-5; the match to TRBD1 covers 7 bases. The specimen comprised PBMCs, mostly from graft donor cells, sampled 360 days after TCRalphabeta/CD19-depleted stem cell transplant. The CDR3: CASSLVDRIETQYF. CDR3 DNA sequence: TGTGCCAGCAGCTTGGTGGACAGGATAGAGACCCAGTACTTC.